Listed below are T cell receptor beta chains from one sample, sequenced in a study of response to subunit inactivated influenza vaccine. TCRdb passed the RT-PCR reads through MiXCR, listing each CDR3 protein once. The table records 750,000 to 850,000 distinct CDR3 sequences, around 20% of them present only once. The sample was PBMCs from blood, taken 4 to 6 days after vaccination. All receptors derive from a man aged 50 to 60 who received an inactivated influenza vaccine. CDR3s include the opening cysteine and the closing phenylalanine or tryptophan. A D gene is named only where the DNA matches it firmly. Expanded clones are given a class, and other clones once, few, many or no size at all.

d_call j_call v_call cdr3_length clone_size cdr3_nt cdr3_aa
- TRBJ2-1 TRBV5-8 13 few TGTGCCAGCAGCTTACAGGGCTACGATGAGCAGTTCTTC CASSLQGYDEQFF
- TRBJ2-3 TRBV6-1 14 few TGTGCCAGCAGAGGCCCAAGACACACAGATACGCAGTATTTT CASRGPRHTDTQYF
- TRBJ2-1 TRBV4-2 15 few TGTGCCAGCACTCAATGGGTACAGGGCGTCAATGAGCAGTTCTTC CASTQWVQGVNEQFF
- TRBJ1-5 TRBV20-1 14 - TGCAGTGCTAGAGATGGGGAAGGCAATCAGCCCCAGCATTTT CSARDGEGNQPQHF
TRBD2 TRBJ2-7 TRBV20-1 15 many TGCAGTGCGGAAATAGCGGGGGGCCTACCCTACGAGCAGTACTTC CSAEIAGGLPYEQYF
- TRBJ2-7 TRBV5-1 15 many TGCGCCAGCAGCTTGGGCGGTCAGGCCCTCTACGAGCAGTACTTC CASSLGGQALYEQYF
TRBD2 TRBJ2-5 TRBV4-3 16 few TGCGCCAGCAGCCAAGATAGCGGGGGGACCCGGGAGACCCAGTACTTC CASSQDSGGTRETQYF
- TRBJ1-4 TRBV6-4 15 - TGTGCCAGCAGTGAGGGCAGGGGAACTAATGAAAAACTGTTTTTT CASSEGRGTNEKLFF
- TRBJ1-3 TRBV7-9 12 - TGTGCCCTACAAATCTCTGGAAACACCATATATTTT CALQISGNTIYF
TRBD2 TRBJ2-7 TRBV20-1 12 - TGCAGTGCGCGGGGGGCCCCCTACGAGCAGTACTTC CSARGAPYEQYF
- TRBJ2-7 TRBV3-1 15 - TGTGCCAGCAGCCAGAGTCGGGGCGCTTCCTACGAGCAGTACTTC CASSQSRGASYEQYF
TRBD2 TRBJ2-3 TRBV12-3/TRBV12-4 20 - TGTGCCAGCAGTTTAAGCGAGGAGGTTTTTGGGCGGGAGCAAACAGATACGCAGTATTTT CASSLSEEVFGREQTDTQYF
- TRBJ1-1 TRBV12-3/TRBV12-4 13 few TGTGCCAGCAGCCTTCGAAGGAACACTGAAGCTTTCTTT CASSLRRNTEAFF
- TRBJ1-1 TRBV7-3 14 few TGTGCCAGCAGCTTAGGAACAGGGACTGGTGAAGCTTTCTTT CASSLGTGTGEAFF
TRBD1 TRBJ2-3 TRBV20-1 14 - TGCAGTGCTGAACAGGGGGCAGGCACAGATACGCAGTATTTT CSAEQGAGTDTQYF
TRBD1 TRBJ2-1 TRBV5-6 16 - TGTGCCAGCAGCGCACGCGACAGGGGATCCTACAATGAGCAGTTCTTC CASSARDRGSYNEQFF
- TRBJ2-2 TRBV2 13 few TGTGCCAGCACAGGGGCAGCCACCGGGGAGCTGTTTTTT CASTGAATGELFF
- TRBJ2-5 TRBV7-2 13 many TGTGCCAGCAGCTTAGGGCCAGAAGAGACCCAGTACTTC CASSLGPEETQYF
TRBD1 TRBJ1-5 TRBV4-1 15 few TGCGCCAGCAGCCAGCAACAGGGGGTGATTCAGCCCCAGCATTTT CASSQQQGVIQPQHF
- TRBJ1-2 TRBV4-2 13 few TGTGCCAGCAGCCAAGGGGCAGACTATGGCTACACCTTC CASSQGADYGYTF
- TRBJ1-4 TRBV27 13 - TGTGCCAGCAGTCCCCGGGAGCGTGAAAAACTGTTTTTT CASSPREREKLFF
- TRBJ2-7 TRBV28 13 - TGTGCCAGCAGTTTAATGGCGGGAACCGAGCAGTACTTC CASSLMAGTEQYF
TRBD2 TRBJ2-1 TRBV9 14 few TGTGCCAGCAGCGTAGGCGGGGGGACGGCGGAGCAGTTCTTC CASSVGGGTAEQFF
- TRBJ2-3 TRBV7-2 15 many TGTGCCAGCAGCTTATTTCCCGCTGGCACAGATACGCAGTATTTT CASSLFPAGTDTQYF
- TRBJ1-2 TRBV12-3/TRBV12-4 13 few TGTGCCAGCAGTTTAGAACAGGCAAGGGGCTACACCTTC CASSLEQARGYTF
TRBD1 TRBJ1-2 TRBV4-1 15 once TGCGCCAGCAGCCAAGCTTGGACAGGGAACTATGGCTACACCTTC CASSQAWTGNYGYTF
TRBD2 TRBJ2-2 TRBV9 16 - TGTGCCAGCAGCGTAGGACTAGCGGGGAACACCGGGGAGCTGTTTTTT CASSVGLAGNTGELFF
- TRBJ2-1 TRBV12-3/TRBV12-4 15 few TGTGCCAGCAGTTTAAAACAGACACCCTACAATGAGCAGTTCTTC CASSLKQTPYNEQFF
- TRBJ2-3 TRBV28 17 - TGTGCCAGCAGTTTACCCTCCCTAGCAGATATAGCAGATACGCAGTATTTT CASSLPSLADIADTQYF
TRBD2 TRBJ2-3 TRBV5-6 16 - TGTGTCAGCAGTTTCCGGGGGACTAGCGGGAGTGATACGCAGTATTTT CVSSFRGTSGSDTQYF
TRBD1 TRBJ2-1 TRBV5-1 17 - TGCGCCAGCAGCCGAAGCCAATGGACAGGGGTTGGCAATGAGCAGTTCTTC CASSRSQWTGVGNEQFF
TRBD2 TRBJ2-2 TRBV6-1 17 - TGTGCTAGTACGCAGCGGGGGGGCCAGATCAGTACCGGGGAGCTGTTTTTT CASTQRGGQISTGELFF
- TRBJ2-3 TRBV11-1 16 few TGTGCCAGCAGCTTAGGTGCGTCGACAAGGACAGATACGCAGTATTTT CASSLGASTRTDTQYF
- TRBJ2-1 TRBV18 17 few TGTGCCAGCTCACCACAGCTTGTGACGACGGGCACCAGTGAGCAGTTCTTC CASSPQLVTTGTSEQFF
- TRBJ1-5 TRBV10-3 15 few TGTGCCATCAGTGAGTCGGGAAAGGGCCTAGGGCCCCAGCATTTT CAISESGKGLGPQHF
- TRBJ2-2 TRBV14 16 - TGTGCCAGCAGCCAAGACCGCCGGCAAATCACCGGGGAGCTGTTTTTT CASSQDRRQITGELFF
- TRBJ2-5 TRBV5-5 14 few TGTGCCAGCAGCTTGCGGGGGCGGGGAGAGACCCAGTACTTC CASSLRGRGETQYF
- TRBJ1-1 TRBV7-9 15 - TGTGCCAGCAGCCTGTGGACGGGAGTGAACACTGAAGCTTTCTTT CASSLWTGVNTEAFF
- TRBJ1-5 TRBV6-2/TRBV6-3 13 few TGTGCCAGCAGTTACTTTAGCAATCAGCCCCAGCATTTT CASSYFSNQPQHF
- TRBJ1-2 TRBV7-2 15 many TGTGCCAGCAGCTCAGCGCAGGGATTCCTTTCTGGCTACACCTTC CASSSAQGFLSGYTF
- TRBJ1-4 TRBV12-3/TRBV12-4 14 - TGTGCCAGCAGTTTGAGCAGGGGAAGTGGAAAACTGTTTTTT CASSLSRGSGKLFF
- TRBJ2-5 TRBV20-1 14 few TGCAGTGCTAGATCGGGCGTCTACCAAGAGACCCAGTACTTC CSARSGVYQETQYF
- TRBJ1-4 TRBV7-9 14 few TGTGCCAGCAGCTCCCTACAGGTTAATGAAAAACTGTTTTTT CASSSLQVNEKLFF
TRBD2 TRBJ2-1 TRBV20-1 16 many TGCAGTGCTAGTTTAGCGGGGCGGATCATCTACAATGAGCAGTTCTTC CSASLAGRIIYNEQFF
TRBD2 TRBJ2-3 TRBV9 17 - TGTGCCAGCAGCGTCCCAAGCGGGGTCGAGCACACAGATACGCAGTATTTT CASSVPSGVEHTDTQYF
- TRBJ1-1 TRBV5-1 14 few TGCGCCAGCAGCTTGGAAGGGAAGCCCACTGAAGCTTTCTTT CASSLEGKPTEAFF
TRBD1 TRBJ1-2 TRBV7-2 14 - TGTGCCAGCAGTGGACAGGGTATTCCGTCGGGCTACACCTTC CASSGQGIPSGYTF
- TRBJ1-5 TRBV6-1 12 few TGTGCCAGCAAGGGAGGCAATCAGCCCCAGCATTTT CASKGGNQPQHF
- TRBJ2-1 TRBV9 12 - TGTGCCAGCAGCCCAGCCCATAATGAGCAGTTCTTC CASSPAHNEQFF
- TRBJ1-3 TRBV19 12 - TGTGCCAGTAGTACCCCGGAGTACACCATATATTTT CASSTPEYTIYF
- TRBJ2-4 TRBV28 15 few TGTGCCAGCAGTGGCAGCCTCCGTCCTGAAAACATTCAGTACTTC CASSGSLRPENIQYF
TRBD2 TRBJ2-2 TRBV20-1 15 - TGCAGTGCCCTCAGGGCTAGCGGGAGCAGCGGGGAGCTGTTTTTT CSALRASGSSGELFF